What follows are 32 T cell receptor beta chains derived from one specimen sequenced in a study of shared clonotypes between healthy human individuals. Sequencing was performed with immunoSEQ multiplex PCR; in TCRdb, only in-frame clones are kept and a portion is missing. The sample contains 2 million to 2.5 million clones, 95% of which appear only once. The sample was naive CD4+ T cells sorted from blood. Subset: CD45RA+ positively selected. These receptors came from a man aged 18 to 30 in good health.

V is TRBV7-2 and J is TRBJ2-7; 9 positions agree with TRBD2. The junction had 6 bases not matched to a gene; V was cut back by 0 bases and J by 6 bases. The length of the CDR3 is 15 residues. Germline V gene sequence: CDR1 SGHTA, CDR2 FQGNSA. The CDR3 loop reads CASSLALAGGGEQYF. For the CDR3, the DNA is TGTGCCAGCAGCTTAGCGCTTGCGGGAGGGGGCGAGCAGTACTTC.

This chain links TRBV12-5 with TRBJ2-2; 12 positions match TRBD2. Germline loops: CDR1 LGHNT, CDR2 FRNRAP. J gave up 7 bases and V 5 bases, and 5 bases lay outside the gene matches. There are 15 residues in the CDR3. In nucleotides, the CDR3 is TGTGCTAGTGGTCCGACTAGCGGGAGCGTCGGGGAGCTGTTTTTT. Translated, it gives CASGPTSGSVGELFF. Drawing the rest from reference TRBV12-5 and TRBJ2-2, the complete variable domain is DARVTQTPRHKVTEMGQEVTMRCQPILGHNTVFWYRQTMMQGLELLAYFRNRAPLDDSGMPKDRFSAEMPDATLATLKIQPSEPRDSAVYFCASGPTSGSVGELFFGEGSRLTVL.

The V gene is TRBV28, the J gene TRBJ2-3, with D maybe TRBD2 (6 bases). The CDR3 is 16 residues long. Germline CDR1 MDHEN, CDR2 SYDVKM. V was pared by 6 bases and J by 2 bases, with 18 bases between. CDR3 in amino acids: CASSLNPGRDTDTQYF. The CDR3 DNA is TGTGCCAGCAGCCTTAACCCAGGGCGGGACACAGATACGCAGTATTTT.

Remarks on this clone: The sample contains more than one DNA sequence encoding this CDR3. The chain carries TRBV6-5 and TRBJ1-3; no clear D gene. V lost 2 bases, J lost 0 bases, and 8 bases lay in between. The germline gives CDR1 MNHEY, CDR2 SVGAGI. The CDR3 has 15 amino acids. This chain's CDR3 is CASSYEYGSGNTIYF. As DNA, the CDR3 is TGTGCCAGCAGTTACGAGTACGGCTCTGGAAACACCATATATTTT.

The chain carries TRBV2 and TRBJ1-1; 9 bases match TRBD1. The ends lost 1 base at V and 7 bases at J; junction bases unmatched: 7. CDR3 length equals 15 residues. Germline lookup yields CDR1 SNHLY and CDR2 FYNNEI. This CDR3 reads CASSEETGGPYEAFF. In DNA, the CDR3 is TGTGCCAGCAGTGAAGAAACAGGGGGCCCTTATGAAGCTTTCTTT.

The chain couples TRBV12-5 to TRBJ1-3, with D perhaps TRBD1 (6 bases). Germline CDR1 is LGHNT and CDR2 is FRNRAP. With 6 bases removed from V and 2 bases from J, the gap between germline ends came to 11 bases. The CDR3 covers 14 residues. This CDR3 is CASGPTGTGNTIYF. CDR3 nucleotides: TGTGCTAGTGGGCCTACAGGGACTGGAAACACCATATATTTT.

The V gene is TRBV4-3, the J gene TRBJ2-5, with 11 nucleotides matching TRBD2. Trimming took 8 bases from V and 5 from J; bases not matched to a gene: 10. CDR1 and CDR2 from the germline V gene are LGHNA and YSLEER. The CDR3 is made up of 15 amino acids. The CDR3 DNA reads as TGCGCCAGCTCGGAACTAGCGGGAGCTTTGGAGACCCAGTACTTC. As protein: CASSELAGALETQYF.

This clone has only a few counts. The chain recombines TRBV2 with TRBJ2-3, with 8 nucleotides matching TRBD1. The junction had 12 bases not matched to a gene; V was cut back by 3 bases and J by 1 base. Germline V gene data show CDR1 as SNHLY and CDR2 as FYNNEI. The length of the CDR3 is 18 residues. CDR3: CASSDPAWTGMGTDTQYF. CDR3 in DNA: TGTGCCAGCAGTGACCCCGCCTGGACAGGGATGGGCACAGATACGCAGTATTTT.

V usage is TRBV5-6 and J usage is TRBJ2-1; 9 bases map to TRBD2. Germline CDR1 reads SGHDT; CDR2 reads YYEEEE. V shed 4 bases, J shed 2 bases, and the junction held 7 bases outside the gene matches. This CDR3 contains 16 residues. CDR3 in amino acids: CASSPTIAGAYNEQFF. The CDR3 DNA sequence: TGTGCCAGCAGCCCAACCATAGCGGGAGCCTACAATGAGCAGTTCTTC.

The chain couples TRBV6-1 to TRBJ1-2, with unresolved D. CDR3 length equals 14 residues. Germline loops: CDR1 MNHNS, CDR2 SASEGT. V lost 6 bases, J lost 3 bases, and 14 bases lay in between. This CDR3 reads CASRPRAVDYGYTF. The CDR3 bases are TGTGCCAGCAGACCTCGGGCCGTGGACTATGGCTACACCTTC.

This rearrangement joins TRBV5-6 to TRBJ2-3, with D perhaps being TRBD1 or TRBD2 (5 bases each). This CDR3 region has 16 residues. V lost 4 bases to trimming and J lost 0 bases, with 15 bases between them. From germline, CDR1 is SGHDT and CDR2 YYEEEE. The DNA of the CDR3 is TGTGCCAGCAGCGGGACGAGGTGGGGAAGCACAGATACGCAGTATTTT. Translating it yields CASSGTRWGSTDTQYF. Full variable domain (remainder filled in from reference TRBV5-6 and TRBJ2-3): DAGVTQSPTHLIKTRGQQVTLRCSPKSGHDTVSWYQQALGQGPQFIFQYYEEEERQRGNFPDRFSGHQFPNYSSELNVNALLLGDSALYLCASSGTRWGSTDTQYFGPGTRLTVL.

The V and J genes are TRBV4-3 and TRBJ2-3; TRBD1 matches 7 bases. J lost 4 bases, V lost 1 base, and 5 bases had no gene match. The CDR3 is made up of 15 amino acids. Germline V gene data show CDR1 as LGHNA and CDR2 as YSLEER. CDR3 nucleotides: TGCGCCAGCAGCCAAGGGACAGGAGCTTCAGATACGCAGTATTTT. It translates to CASSQGTGASDTQYF.

The chain carries TRBV6-5 and TRBJ1-2; the D is unclear. V lost 2 bases and J lost 5, with 18 bases in between. Germline V gives CDR1 MNHEY, CDR2 SVGAGI. The CDR3 consists of 16 residues. The DNA for the CDR3 is TGTGCCAGCAGTTACGGCGCAGGCCAAACCATTTATGGCTACACCTTC. Encoded protein: CASSYGAGQTIYGYTF.

This clone was found once. This chain joins TRBV6-1 and TRBJ1-1, with D possibly TRBD1 on 5 matching bases. Germline values: CDR1 MNHNS, CDR2 SASEGT. Trimming took off 3 bases at V and 4 bases at J, with 12 bases between the two ends. CDR3 length equals 14 residues. CDR3 loop: CASSEQGRGTEAFF. CDR3 bases: TGTGCCAGCAGTGAGCAGGGACGCGGCACTGAAGCTTTCTTT.

The sample holds one count of this clone. The CDR3 DNA sequence: TGTGCCAGCAGTATGGCCCTTGGTAGCAATCAGCCCCAGCATTTT. It encodes CASSMALGSNQPQHF. The chain joins TRBV28 to TRBJ1-5; unclear D gene. This CDR3 is 15 amino acids long. Germline CDR1 MDHEN, CDR2 SYDVKM. V shed 5 bases and J shed 0 bases, with 11 bases lying between them. Filled out from reference TRBV28 and TRBJ1-5, the complete variable domain reads DVKVTQSSRYLVKRTGEKVFLECVQDMDHENMFWYRQDPGLGLRLIYFSYDVKMKEKGDIPEGYSVSREKKERFSLILESASTNQTSMYLCASSMALGSNQPQHFGDGTRLSIL.

The rearrangement uses TRBV10-1 and TRBJ2-5, with 8 positions matching TRBD2. Looked up from germline, CDR1 is WNHNN and CDR2 is SYGVQD (reference sequence). V shed 5 bases and J 5 bases; nucleotides not matched to a gene: 13. The CDR3 has 16 residues. CDR3 region: CASSPGLVATGETQYF. The CDR3 region has the DNA TGCGCCAGCAGTCCGGGACTAGTGGCTACGGGGGAGACCCAGTACTTC.

This chain joins TRBV23-1 and TRBJ2-7, with D possibly being TRBD2 (6 bases). TRBV23-1 is flagged as an ORF with uncertain function. The germline V and J ends were trimmed by 10 bases and 1 base, with 17 bases remaining between them. The CDR3 has 14 residues. The DNA of the CDR3 is TGCGCCATCCGGACCCCGGGAGTGTCCTACGAGCAGTACTTC. This codes for CAIRTPGVSYEQYF.

J is TRBJ2-3 and V is TRBV6-6; unclear D gene. V was pared by 2 bases and J by 6 bases, with 9 bases between. CDR3 length: 13 residues. Germline CDR1 reads MNHNY; CDR2 reads SVGAGI (reference sequence). CDR3 nucleotides: TGTGCCAGCAGTTACGTCGCGCGTGATACGCAGTATTTT. The encoded protein is CASSYVARDTQYF.

Remarks on this clone: Other DNA sequences in the sample encode the same CDR3. The chain links TRBV5-1 to TRBJ2-7, with D perhaps TRBD1 (6 bases). V lost 3 bases and J 2 bases, leaving 12 bases between the germline ends. Germline assignment: CDR1 SGHRS and CDR2 YFSETQ. The CDR3 totals 14 residues. The CDR3 reads CASSSLTGTYEQYF. The DNA of the CDR3 is TGCGCCAGCAGCTCGCTAACAGGGACCTACGAGCAGTACTTC.

The chain couples TRBV7-3 to TRBJ2-2; TRBD2 agrees at 7 bases. V gave up 5 bases and J gave up 4 bases; unmatched junction bases: 10. This CDR3 is 16 amino acids long. CDR1 and CDR2 from the germline V gene are SGHTA and FQGTGA. The CDR3 loop reads CASSPVAGRITGELFF. DNA for the CDR3: TGTGCCAGCAGCCCGGTGGCCGGGAGGATCACCGGGGAGCTGTTTTTT.

The chain uses TRBV27 and TRBJ1-5; TRBD1 aligns across 10 bases. Germline CDR1 is MNHEY and CDR2 is SMNVEV (reference sequence). This CDR3 contains 16 residues. With V trimmed by 8 bases and J by 4 bases, 11 bases remained unmatched. The CDR3 nucleotides are TGTGCCAGCGCCCCGCGTCCGGGACAGGGGAATCAGCCCCAGCATTTT. It is translated as CASAPRPGQGNQPQHF.

This chain links TRBV25-1 with TRBJ1-6; no firm D call. The CDR3 has 14 residues. Trimming removed 2 bases at V and 9 bases at J, with 11 bases between. Germline values: CDR1 MGHDK, CDR2 SYGVNS. CDR3 sequence (DNA): TGTGCCAGCAGTGAAAGCCCAGACTTTTCACCCCTCCACTTT. Translation gives CASSESPDFSPLHF.

The chain recombines TRBV5-1 with TRBJ2-7, with 13 bases matching TRBD2. The CDR3 is 20 residues long. Per germline, CDR1 SGHRS and CDR2 YFSETQ. The junction had 15 bases not matched to a gene; V was cut back by 1 base and J by 2 bases. CDR3 bases: TGCGCCAGCAGCTTGACAGGGCGGGAGGGACTAGCGGGGACGGCCTACGAGCAGTACTTC. Translated, it gives CASSLTGREGLAGTAYEQYF.

This chain links TRBV11-2 with TRBJ1-6; the D is unclear. This CDR3 comprises 15 residues. Trimming took off 5 bases at V and 10 bases at J, with 18 bases between the two ends. In germline, CDR1 is SGHAT, CDR2 FQNNGV. CDR3 in amino acids: CASSPSDQKNSPLHF. CDR3 nucleotides: TGTGCCAGCAGCCCCTCGGACCAGAAAAACTCACCCCTCCACTTT.

The CDR3 loop reads CASSYSRQTETQYF. For the CDR3, the DNA is TGTGCCAGCAGTTACTCGAGACAGACAGAGACCCAGTACTTC. The chain joins TRBV6-6 to TRBJ2-5; TRBD1 might be the D (5 bases). Between the trimmed V and J ends, which lost 0 bases and 4 bases, there was a span of 9 bases. The CDR3 runs 14 residues. CDR1 and CDR2 (germline): MNHNY, SVGAGI (reference sequence).

The chain employs TRBV27 and TRBJ2-1; tentative D call: TRBD2 (6 bases). Trimming took off 2 bases at V and 10 bases at J, with 18 bases between the two ends. The CDR3 consists of 15 residues. In germline, CDR1 is MNHEY, CDR2 SMNVEV (reference sequence). The CDR3 DNA is TGTGCCAGCAGTTTAAGGGCAGGTGGGACTCGGGAGCAGTTCTTC. Its protein product is CASSLRAGGTREQFF.

The chain links TRBV4-1 to TRBJ2-7; D is unresolved. Germline V gene lookup returns CDR1 MGHRA and CDR2 YSYEKL. The V and J ends lost 2 bases and 0 bases respectively, with 11 bases between them. The CDR3 has 15 residues. The CDR3 reads CASSQREDNSYEQYF. As DNA, the CDR3 is TGCGCCAGCAGCCAAAGAGAAGACAACTCCTACGAGCAGTACTTC.

The V and J genes are TRBV5-1 and TRBJ1-5, with D maybe TRBD1 (6 bases). Germline V CDR1 and CDR2: SGHRS, YFSETQ. The CDR3 contains 16 residues. V was pared by 4 bases and J by 7 bases, with 21 bases between. The chain's CDR3 is CASSPQGGVSGQPQHF. The CDR3 region has the DNA TGCGCCAGCAGCCCCCAAGGGGGGGTATCAGGGCAGCCCCAGCATTTT.

This chain uses TRBV10-3 with TRBJ2-7, with D perhaps matching TRBD1 or TRBD2 (5 bases each). V gave up 2 bases and J gave up 12 bases, with 17 bases separating them. The CDR3 runs to 13 residues. Germline CDR1 ENHRY, CDR2 SYGVKD. The CDR3 nucleotides are TGTGCCATCAGTGAGGAAAAGGGGCTAGCTTCGTACTTC. Amino acid sequence: CAISEEKGLASYF.

The V and J genes are TRBV2 and TRBJ2-7; D remains ambiguous. This CDR3 is built from 12 residues. Germline CDR1 reads SNHLY; CDR2 reads FYNNEI. Trimming pared 1 base from V and 7 bases from J, leaving 8 bases between. DNA for the CDR3: TGTGCCAGCAGTGAAGAAGTGTGGGAGCAGTACTTC. It encodes CASSEEVWEQYF.

The chain carries TRBV2 and TRBJ2-7; 7 nucleotides match TRBD2. V was clipped by 5 bases and J by 4 bases; unmatched bases: 8. From germline, CDR1 is SNHLY and CDR2 FYNNEI. The CDR3 spans 14 residues. The CDR3: CASSPLAGEYEQYF. CDR3 coding DNA: TGTGCCAGCAGTCCCCTCGCGGGAGAATACGAGCAGTACTTC.

V gene TRBV10-1 combines with J gene TRBJ2-2; no firm D call. Germline V gene lookup returns CDR1 WNHNN and CDR2 SYGVQD (reference sequence). The CDR3 is made up of 13 amino acids. V dropped 4 bases and J dropped 4 bases, with 7 bases sitting between them. CDR3 in amino acids: CASSGQRTGELFF. As DNA, the CDR3 is TGCGCCAGCAGTGGACAACGCACCGGGGAGCTGTTTTTT.